This TCR beta chain originates from a study of blood T cell repertoires in COVID-19. Across the whole study: T cells, B-cell-depleted T cells, or PBMCs provided the cDNA or gDNA that served as material.

V was cut by 1 base and J by 4 bases, with 16 bases left in between. This CDR3 is 16 amino acids long. The germline V gene has CDR1 SGHTA and CDR2 FQGNSA. Per the study methods: Reference gene primers were amplified, and this amplification served to estimate nucleated cell counts. Profiled with immunoSEQ multiplex PCR; TCRdb holds only in-frame clones, not every one. V and J calls and clone size are as listed in that table; D and trimming were resolved from the DNA. The table records approximately 140,000 clones, approximately 86% of them present only once. The sequenced sample was peripheral blood. The chain uses TRBV7-2 and TRBJ1-1; a weak D match, TRBD1 (5 bases). This receptor was obtained from a woman in her thirties or forties with active or convalescent COVID-19. CDR3 nucleotide sequence: TGTGCCAGCAGCTTAGAAGGCGGCAGGGCAGGCACTGAAGCTTTCTTT. It encodes CASSLEGGRAGTEAFF. The complete variable domain, with remaining parts taken from reference TRBV7-2 and TRBJ1-1, reads GAGVSQSPSNKVTEKGKDVELRCDPISGHTALYWYRQSLGQGLEFLIYFQGNSAPDKSGLPSDRFSAERTGGSVSTLTIQRTQQEDSAVYLCASSLEGGRAGTEAFFGQGTRLTVV.